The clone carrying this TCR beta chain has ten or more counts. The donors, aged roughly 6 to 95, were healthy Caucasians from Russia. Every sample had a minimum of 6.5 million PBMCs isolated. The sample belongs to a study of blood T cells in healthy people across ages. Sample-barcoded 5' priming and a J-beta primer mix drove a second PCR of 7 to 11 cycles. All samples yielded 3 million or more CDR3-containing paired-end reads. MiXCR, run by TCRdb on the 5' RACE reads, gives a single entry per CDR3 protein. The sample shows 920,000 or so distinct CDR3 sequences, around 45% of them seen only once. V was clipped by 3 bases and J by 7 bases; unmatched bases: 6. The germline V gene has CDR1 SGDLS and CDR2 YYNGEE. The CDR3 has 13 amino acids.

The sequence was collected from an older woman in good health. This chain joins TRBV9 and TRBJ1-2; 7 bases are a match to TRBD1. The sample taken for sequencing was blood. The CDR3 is CASSAPGGRGYTF. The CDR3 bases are TGTGCCAGCAGCGCCCCAGGGGGTCGTGGCTACACCTTC.